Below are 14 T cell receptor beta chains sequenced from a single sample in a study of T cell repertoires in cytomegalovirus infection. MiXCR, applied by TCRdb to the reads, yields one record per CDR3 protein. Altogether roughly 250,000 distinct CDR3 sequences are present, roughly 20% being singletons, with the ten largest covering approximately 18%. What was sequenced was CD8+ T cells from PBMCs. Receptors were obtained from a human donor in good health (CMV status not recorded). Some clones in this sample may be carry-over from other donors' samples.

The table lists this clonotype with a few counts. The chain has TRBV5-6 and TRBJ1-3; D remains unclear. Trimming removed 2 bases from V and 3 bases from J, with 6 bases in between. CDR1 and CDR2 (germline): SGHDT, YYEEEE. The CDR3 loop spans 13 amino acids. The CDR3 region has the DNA TGTGCCAGCAGCTTTTCATTTGGAAACACCATATATTTT. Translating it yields CASSFSFGNTIYF.

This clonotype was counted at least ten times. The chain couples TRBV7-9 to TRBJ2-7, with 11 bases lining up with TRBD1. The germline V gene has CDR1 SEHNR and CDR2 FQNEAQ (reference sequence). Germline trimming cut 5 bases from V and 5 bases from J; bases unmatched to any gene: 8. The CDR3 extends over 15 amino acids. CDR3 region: CASSHTPDRGHEQYF. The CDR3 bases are TGTGCCAGCAGCCACACCCCGGACAGGGGGCACGAGCAGTACTTC.

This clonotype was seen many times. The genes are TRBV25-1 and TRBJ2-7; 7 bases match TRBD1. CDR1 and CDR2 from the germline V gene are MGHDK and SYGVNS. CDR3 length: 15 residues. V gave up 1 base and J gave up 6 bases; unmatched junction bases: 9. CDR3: CASSEFSGQFFEQYF. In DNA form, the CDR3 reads TGTGCCAGCAGTGAATTCTCGGGACAGTTCTTCGAGCAGTACTTC.

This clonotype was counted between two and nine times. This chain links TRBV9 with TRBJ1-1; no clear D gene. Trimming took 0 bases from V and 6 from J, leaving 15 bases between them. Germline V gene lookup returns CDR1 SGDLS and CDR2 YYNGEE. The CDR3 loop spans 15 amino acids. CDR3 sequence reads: CASSVDIGSGSEAFF. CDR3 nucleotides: TGTGCCAGCAGCGTAGATATTGGAAGTGGATCTGAAGCTTTCTTT.

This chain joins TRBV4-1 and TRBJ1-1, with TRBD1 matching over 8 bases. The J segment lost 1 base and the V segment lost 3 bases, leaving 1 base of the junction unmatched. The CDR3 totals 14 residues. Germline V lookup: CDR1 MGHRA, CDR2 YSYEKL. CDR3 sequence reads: CASSQDRENTEAFF. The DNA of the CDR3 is TGCGCCAGCAGCCAGGACAGGGAGAACACTGAAGCTTTCTTT.

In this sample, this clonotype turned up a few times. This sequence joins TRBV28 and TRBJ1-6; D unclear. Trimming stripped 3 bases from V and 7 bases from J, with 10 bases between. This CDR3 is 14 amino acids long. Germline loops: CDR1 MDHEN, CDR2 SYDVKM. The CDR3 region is CASSFEQRNSPLHF. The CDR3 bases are TGTGCCAGCAGTTTTGAACAGAGAAATTCACCCCTCCACTTT.

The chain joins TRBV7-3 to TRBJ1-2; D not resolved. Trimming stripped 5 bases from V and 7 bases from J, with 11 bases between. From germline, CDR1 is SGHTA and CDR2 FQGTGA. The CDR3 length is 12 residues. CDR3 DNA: TGTGCCAGCAGCGCCCCCGAGGGTGGCTACACCTTC. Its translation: CASSAPEGGYTF.

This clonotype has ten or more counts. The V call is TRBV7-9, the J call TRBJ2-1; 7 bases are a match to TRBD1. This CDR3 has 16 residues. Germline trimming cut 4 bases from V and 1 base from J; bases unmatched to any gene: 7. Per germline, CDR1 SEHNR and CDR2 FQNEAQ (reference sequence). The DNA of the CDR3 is TGTGCCAGCAGCTCGTCCGGGACAGCGTCCTACAATGAGCAGTTCTTC. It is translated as CASSSSGTASYNEQFF.

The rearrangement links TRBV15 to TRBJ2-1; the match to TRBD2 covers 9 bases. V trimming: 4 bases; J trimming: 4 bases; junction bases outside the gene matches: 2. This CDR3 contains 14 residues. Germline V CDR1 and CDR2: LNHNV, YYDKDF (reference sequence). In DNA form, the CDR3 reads TGTGCCACCAGCATAGCGGGGGTGTACAATGAGCAGTTCTTC. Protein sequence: CATSIAGVYNEQFF.

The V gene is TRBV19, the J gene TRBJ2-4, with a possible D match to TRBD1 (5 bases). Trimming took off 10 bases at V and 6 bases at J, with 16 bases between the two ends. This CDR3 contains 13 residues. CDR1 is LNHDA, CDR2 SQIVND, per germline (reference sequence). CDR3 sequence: CATLGTGLNIQYF. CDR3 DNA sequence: TGTGCCACCCTCGGTACAGGATTAAACATTCAGTACTTC.

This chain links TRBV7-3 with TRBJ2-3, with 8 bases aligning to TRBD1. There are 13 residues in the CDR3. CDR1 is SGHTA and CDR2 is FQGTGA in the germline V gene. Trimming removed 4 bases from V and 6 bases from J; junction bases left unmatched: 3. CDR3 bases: TGTGCCAGCAGCTCGACAGGGGTCGATACGCAGTATTTT. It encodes CASSSTGVDTQYF.

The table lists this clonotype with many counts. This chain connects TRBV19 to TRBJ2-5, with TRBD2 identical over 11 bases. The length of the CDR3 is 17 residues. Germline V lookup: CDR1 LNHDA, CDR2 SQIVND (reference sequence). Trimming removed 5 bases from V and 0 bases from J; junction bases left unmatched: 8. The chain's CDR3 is CASSRPWTSGYQETQYF. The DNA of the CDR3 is TGTGCCAGTAGTCGACCCTGGACTAGCGGGTACCAAGAGACCCAGTACTTC.

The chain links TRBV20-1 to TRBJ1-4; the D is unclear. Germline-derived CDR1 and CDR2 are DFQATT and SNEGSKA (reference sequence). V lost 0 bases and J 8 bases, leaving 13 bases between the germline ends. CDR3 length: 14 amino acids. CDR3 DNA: TGCAGTGCTAGAGATGAGGGCCTCTCAGAAAAACTGTTTTTT. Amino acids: CSARDEGLSEKLFF.

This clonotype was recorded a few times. CDR3 sequence reads: CASSEGWGWKNTEAFF. The CDR3 nucleotides read TGTGCCAGCAGTGAAGGTTGGGGTTGGAAGAACACTGAAGCTTTCTTT. V is TRBV6-1 and J is TRBJ1-1; D is ambiguous. This CDR3 comprises 16 residues. V was trimmed by 1 base and J by 1 base, leaving 13 bases between them. Germline V lookup: CDR1 MNHNS, CDR2 SASEGT.